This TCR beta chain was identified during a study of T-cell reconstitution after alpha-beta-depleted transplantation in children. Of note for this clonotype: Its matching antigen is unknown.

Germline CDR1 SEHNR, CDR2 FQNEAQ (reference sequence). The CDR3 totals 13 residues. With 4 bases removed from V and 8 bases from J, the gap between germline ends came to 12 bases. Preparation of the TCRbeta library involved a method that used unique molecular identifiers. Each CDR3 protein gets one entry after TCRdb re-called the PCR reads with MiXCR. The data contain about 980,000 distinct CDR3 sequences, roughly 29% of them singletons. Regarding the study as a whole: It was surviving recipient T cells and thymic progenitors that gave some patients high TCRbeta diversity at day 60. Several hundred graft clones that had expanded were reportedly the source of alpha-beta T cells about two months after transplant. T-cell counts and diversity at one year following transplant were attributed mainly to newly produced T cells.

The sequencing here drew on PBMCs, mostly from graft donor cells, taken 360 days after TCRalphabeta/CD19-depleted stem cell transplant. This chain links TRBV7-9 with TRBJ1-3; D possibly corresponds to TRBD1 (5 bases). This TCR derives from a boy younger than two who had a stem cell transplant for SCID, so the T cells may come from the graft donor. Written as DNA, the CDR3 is TGTGCCAGCAGCTCGTATTGGGGGGACACCATATATTTT. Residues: CASSSYWGDTIYF.